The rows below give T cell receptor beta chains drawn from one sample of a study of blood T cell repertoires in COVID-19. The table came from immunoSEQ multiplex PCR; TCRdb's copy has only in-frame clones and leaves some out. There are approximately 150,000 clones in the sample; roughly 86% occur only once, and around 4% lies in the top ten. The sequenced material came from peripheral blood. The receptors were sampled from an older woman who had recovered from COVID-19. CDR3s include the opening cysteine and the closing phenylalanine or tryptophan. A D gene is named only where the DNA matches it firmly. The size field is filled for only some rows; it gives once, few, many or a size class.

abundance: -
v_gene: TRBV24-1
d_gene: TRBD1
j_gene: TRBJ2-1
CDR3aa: CATSDLQGNSLNEQFF
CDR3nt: TGTGCCACCAGTGATCTACAGGGGAATTCCCTCAATGAGCAGTTCTTC

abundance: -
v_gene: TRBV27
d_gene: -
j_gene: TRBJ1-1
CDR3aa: CASSPTGNTEAFF
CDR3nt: TGTGCCAGCAGTCCGACGGGGAACACTGAAGCTTTCTTT

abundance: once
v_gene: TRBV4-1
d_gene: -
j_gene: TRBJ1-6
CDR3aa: CASSQASGNSPLHF
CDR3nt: TGCGCCAGCAGCCAAGCATCGGGGAATTCACCCCTCCACTTT

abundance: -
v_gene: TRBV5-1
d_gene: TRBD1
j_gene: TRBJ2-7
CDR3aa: CASSTGTGGTEQYF
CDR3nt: TGCGCCAGCAGCACCGGGACAGGGGGCACCGAGCAGTACTTC

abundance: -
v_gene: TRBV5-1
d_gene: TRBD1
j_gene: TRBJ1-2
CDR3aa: CASSLGQEAGYTF
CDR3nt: TGCGCCAGCAGCCTGGGACAGGAGGCTGGCTACACCTTC

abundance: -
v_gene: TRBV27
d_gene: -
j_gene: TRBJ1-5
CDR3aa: CASSLSFQAHQPQHF
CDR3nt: TGTGCCAGCAGTTTAAGTTTTCAGGCCCATCAGCCCCAGCATTTT

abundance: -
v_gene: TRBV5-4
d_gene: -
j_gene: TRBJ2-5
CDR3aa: CASSLGLSVETQYF
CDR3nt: TGTGCCAGCAGCCTGGGCTTAAGCGTTGAGACCCAGTACTTC

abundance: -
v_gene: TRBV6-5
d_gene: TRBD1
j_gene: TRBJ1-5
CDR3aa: CASSRDRKAQHF
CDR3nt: TGTGCCAGCAGCCGGGACAGGAAAGCCCAGCATTTT

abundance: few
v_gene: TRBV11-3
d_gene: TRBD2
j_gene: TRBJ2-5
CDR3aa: CASSARTGTSGQETQYF
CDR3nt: TGTGCCAGCAGCGCCCGTACCGGGACTAGCGGCCAAGAGACCCAGTACTTC

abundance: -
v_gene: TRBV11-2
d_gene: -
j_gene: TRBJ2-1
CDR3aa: CASSLVEDEQFF
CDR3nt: TGTGCCAGCAGCTTAGTAGAGGATGAGCAGTTCTTC

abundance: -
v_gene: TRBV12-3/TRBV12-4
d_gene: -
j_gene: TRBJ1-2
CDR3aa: CASSLIEGGYTF
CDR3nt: TGTGCCAGCAGTTTAATCGAGGGTGGCTACACCTTC

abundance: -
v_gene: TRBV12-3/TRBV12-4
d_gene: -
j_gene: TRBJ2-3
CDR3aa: CASIEGGTDTQYF
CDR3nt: TGTGCCAGCATTGAGGGTGGCACAGATACGCAGTATTTT

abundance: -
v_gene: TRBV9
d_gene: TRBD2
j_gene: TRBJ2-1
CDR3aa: CASSVVGSGGDGEQFF
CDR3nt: TGTGCCAGCAGCGTAGTAGGTAGCGGGGGGGACGGTGAGCAGTTCTTC

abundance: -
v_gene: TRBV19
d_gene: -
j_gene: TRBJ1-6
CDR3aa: CASGVSYNSPLHF
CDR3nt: TGTGCCAGCGGGGTTTCTTATAATTCACCCCTCCACTTT

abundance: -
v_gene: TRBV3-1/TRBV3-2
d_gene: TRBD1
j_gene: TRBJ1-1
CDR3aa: CASSQVDRGRNTEAFF
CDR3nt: TGTGCCAGCAGCCAAGTTGACAGGGGGCGGAACACTGAAGCTTTCTTT